A selection of T cell receptor beta chains follows, all from one sample in a study of cytomegalovirus exposure and HLA in healthy donors. Clones were read by immunoSEQ multiplex PCR, and TCRdb kept only the in-frame ones, dropping some. The sample lists about 64,000 clones; about 85% were seen once. Input material: PBMCs. The origin of the receptors is a female donor in good health and CMV-seronegative. The CDR3 runs from the conserved cysteine through the conserved F or W. The D gene is left open where the match is weak. Clone size is not always given. Where it is, it says once, few, many or a class for expanded clones.

V,J,size,D,CDR3,DNA
TRBV7-9,TRBJ1-4,-,-,CASTRMTAATNEKLFF,TGTGCCAGCACCCGGATGACAGCAGCAACTAATGAAAAACTGTTTTTT
TRBV9,TRBJ2-5,-,TRBD2,CASSVSGGAGETQYF,TGTGCCAGCAGCGTATCCGGGGGGGCAGGGGAGACCCAGTACTTC
TRBV4-1,TRBJ1-5,-,TRBD1,CASSQPGQGLNQPQHF,TGCGCCAGCAGCCAACCCGGACAGGGGCTCAATCAGCCCCAGCATTTT
TRBV7-3,TRBJ1-1,-,-,CASSLTPGRKAFF,TGTGCCAGCAGCTTAACTCCCGGGAGAAAAGCTTTCTTT
TRBV7-9,TRBJ2-2,-,-,CASSLPLQVNTGELFF,TGTGCCAGCAGCTTACCGTTACAGGTGAACACCGGGGAGCTGTTTTTT
TRBV7-9,TRBJ2-6,-,-,CASSLRVGEANVLTF,TGTGCCAGCAGCCTCAGGGTCGGTGAGGCCAACGTCCTGACTTTC
TRBV12-5,TRBJ2-2,-,-,CASGLVREGSRTGELFF,TGTGCTAGTGGTTTGGTACGTGAAGGGAGTCGCACCGGGGAGCTGTTTTTT
TRBV18,TRBJ2-5,-,TRBD2,CASSPQLAGEETQYF,TGTGCCAGCTCACCACAGCTAGCGGGAGAAGAGACCCAGTACTTC
TRBV19,TRBJ2-3,-,TRBD1,CASSILTGTNTDTQYF,TGTGCCAGTAGTATCCTGACAGGGACCAACACAGATACGCAGTATTTT
TRBV28,TRBJ1-1,-,-,CASSLLDRDTEAFF,TGTGCCAGCAGTTTGTTAGACAGAGACACTGAAGCTTTCTTT
TRBV27,TRBJ1-2,once,TRBD1,CASSWGQGVFSYTF,TGTGCCAGCAGTTGGGGACAGGGGGTTTTTAGCTACACCTTC
TRBV7-2,TRBJ2-7,-,TRBD1,CASSPSTGVREQYF,TGTGCCAGCAGCCCCTCGACAGGGGTCCGCGAGCAGTACTTC
TRBV9,TRBJ2-1,-,TRBD1,CASRETGGSYDEQFF,TGTGCCAGCAGGGAAACAGGGGGCAGCTACGATGAGCAGTTCTTC
TRBV30,TRBJ2-7,-,TRBD2,CACLGTSGYEQYF,TGTGCCTGCCTCGGGACTAGCGGTTACGAGCAGTACTTC
TRBV13,TRBJ2-3,-,-,CASSSSYQTQYF,TGTGCCAGCAGCTCCTCCTACCAAACGCAGTATTTT
TRBV7-9,TRBJ1-5,-,-,CASSLGQGNQPQHF,TGTGCCAGCAGCTTAGGGCAGGGCAATCAGCCCCAGCATTTT
TRBV30,TRBJ1-6,-,-,CAWSLNRDSSSSYNSPLHF,TGTGCCTGGAGTCTAAACCGCGACTCCTCGAGCTCCTATAATTCACCCCTCCACTTT
TRBV19,TRBJ1-5,-,-,CASSSNNQPQHF,TGTGCCAGTAGTTCCAACAATCAGCCCCAGCATTTT
TRBV5-1,TRBJ1-6,-,TRBD1,CASSSGQTDSPLHF,TGCGCCAGCAGCTCGGGACAGACTGATTCACCCCTCCACTTT
TRBV18,TRBJ2-1,-,-,CASSPPSGNNEQFF,TGTGCCAGCTCACCACCGTCGGGGAACAATGAGCAGTTCTTC
TRBV6-1,TRBJ2-5,-,TRBD1,CASSVNRGSGKTQYF,TGTGCCAGCAGTGTCAACAGGGGGTCAGGGAAGACCCAGTACTTC
TRBV19,TRBJ2-4,few,TRBD2,CASSMLAGGAAKNSQYF,TGTGCCAGTAGTATGCTAGCGGGAGGGGCGGCCAAAAACAGTCAGTACTTC
TRBV7-9,TRBJ1-2,-,-,CASSPIGGFRGYTF,TGTGCCAGCAGCCCTATAGGAGGTTTTCGGGGCTACACCTTC
TRBV19,TRBJ2-7,-,TRBD1,CASRTGVEQYF,TGTGCCAGTAGGACAGGGGTCGAGCAGTACTTC
TRBV5-6,TRBJ2-7,-,-,CASSLGQGNYEQYF,TGTGCCAGCAGCTTGGGGCAGGGCAACTACGAGCAGTACTTC
TRBV9,TRBJ2-3,-,-,CASSVRGGARDTQYF,TGTGCCAGCAGCGTCAGAGGGGGGGCTAGAGATACGCAGTATTTT
TRBV5-1,TRBJ2-7,-,TRBD2,CASSLVGGGYYEQYF,TGCGCCAGCAGCTTGGTTGGGGGAGGGTACTACGAGCAGTACTTC
TRBV19,TRBJ2-1,-,TRBD2,CASSISGLAGEQFF,TGTGCCAGTAGTATATCGGGACTAGCGGGTGAGCAGTTCTTC
TRBV21-1,TRBJ2-3,-,-,CASSSSGGPDTTDTQYF,TGTGCCAGCAGCAGTAGCGGGGGGCCTGATACGACAGATACGCAGTATTTT
TRBV6-6,TRBJ2-7,-,TRBD1,CASRADRANEQYF,TGTGCCAGCAGAGCGGACAGGGCGAACGAGCAGTACTTC
TRBV6-1,TRBJ2-5,once,TRBD2,CASGPGLAGGETQYF,TGTGCCAGCGGCCCCGGACTAGCGGGGGGAGAGACCCAGTACTTC
TRBV27,TRBJ2-2,-,TRBD1,CASSLDRGNTGELFF,TGTGCCAGCAGCCTCGACAGGGGGAACACCGGGGAGCTGTTTTTT
TRBV28,TRBJ1-3,-,-,CASSFSGGAGNTIYF,TGTGCCAGCAGTTTCTCGGGGGGGGCTGGAAACACCATATATTTT
TRBV6-5,TRBJ1-4,-,-,CASRLNTGLGEKLFF,TGTGCCAGCAGGCTTAACACAGGGTTGGGTGAAAAACTGTTTTTT
TRBV11-2,TRBJ2-1,-,TRBD2,CASSWTSYNEQFF,TGTGCCAGCAGCTGGACTAGCTACAATGAGCAGTTCTTC
TRBV29-1,TRBJ1-1,-,-,CSVDDRKATEAFF,TGCAGCGTTGACGACAGGAAGGCCACTGAAGCTTTCTTT